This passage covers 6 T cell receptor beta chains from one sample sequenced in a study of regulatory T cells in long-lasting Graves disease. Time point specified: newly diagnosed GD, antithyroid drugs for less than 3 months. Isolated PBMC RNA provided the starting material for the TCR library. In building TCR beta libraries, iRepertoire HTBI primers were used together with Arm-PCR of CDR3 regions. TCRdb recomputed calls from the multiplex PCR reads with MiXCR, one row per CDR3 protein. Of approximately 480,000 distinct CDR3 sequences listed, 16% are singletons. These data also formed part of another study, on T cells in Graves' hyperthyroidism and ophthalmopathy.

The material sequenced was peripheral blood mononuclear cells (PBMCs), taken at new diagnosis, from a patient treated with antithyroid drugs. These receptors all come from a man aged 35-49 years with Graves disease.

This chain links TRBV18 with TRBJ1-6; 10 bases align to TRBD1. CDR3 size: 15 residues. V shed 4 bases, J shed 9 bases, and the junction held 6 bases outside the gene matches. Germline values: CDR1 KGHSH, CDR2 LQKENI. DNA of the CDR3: TGTGCCAGCTCACAGGCGGGACAGGGGAGTTCACCCCTCCACTTT. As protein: CASSQAGQGSSPLHF.

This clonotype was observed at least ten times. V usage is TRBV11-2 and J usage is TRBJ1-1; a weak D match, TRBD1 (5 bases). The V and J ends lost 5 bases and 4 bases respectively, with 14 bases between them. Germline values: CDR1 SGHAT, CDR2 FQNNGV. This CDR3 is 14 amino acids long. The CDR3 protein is CASSEKFGGTEAFF. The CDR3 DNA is TGTGCCAGCAGCGAGAAATTTGGGGGCACTGAAGCTTTCTTT.

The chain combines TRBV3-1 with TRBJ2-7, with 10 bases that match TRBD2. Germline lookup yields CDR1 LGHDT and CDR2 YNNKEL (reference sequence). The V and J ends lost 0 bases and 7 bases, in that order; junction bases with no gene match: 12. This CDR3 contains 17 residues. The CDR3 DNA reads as TGTGCCAGCAGCCAAGATCTTCTAGCGGGAGCTTCATGGGAGCAGTACTTC. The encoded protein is CASSQDLLAGASWEQYF.

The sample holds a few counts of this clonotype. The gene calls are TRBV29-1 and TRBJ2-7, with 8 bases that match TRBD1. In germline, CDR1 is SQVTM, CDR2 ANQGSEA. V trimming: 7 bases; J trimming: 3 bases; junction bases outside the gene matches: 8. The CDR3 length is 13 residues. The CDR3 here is CSAGQGEIYEQYF. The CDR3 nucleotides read TGCAGCGCCGGACAGGGAGAAATCTACGAGCAGTACTTC.

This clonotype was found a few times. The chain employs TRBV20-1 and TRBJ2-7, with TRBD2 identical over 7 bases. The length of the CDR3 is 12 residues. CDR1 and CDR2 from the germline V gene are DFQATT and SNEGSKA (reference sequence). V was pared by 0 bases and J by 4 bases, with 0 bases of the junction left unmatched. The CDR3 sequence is CSAREGGYEQYF. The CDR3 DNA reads TGCAGTGCTAGAGAGGGGGGGTACGAGCAGTACTTC.

Here the CDR3 DNA reads TGCGCCAGCAGCTTTCTGGCGGGACTTTCCGATGAGCAGTTCTTC. It specifies CASSFLAGLSDEQFF. V and J are TRBV5-1 and TRBJ2-1, with D possibly matching TRBD2 (6 bases). CDR1 and CDR2 from the germline V gene are SGHRS and YFSETQ. Trimming removed 2 bases from V and 8 bases from J, with 17 bases in between. This CDR3 comprises 15 residues.